Each of the 5 T cell receptor beta chains below was sequenced from the same sample in a study of T cells in Graves' hyperthyroidism and ophthalmopathy. RNA transcripts gave rise to amplified TCR beta CDR3 regions. Carried out on the TCR CDR3, a first-round RT-PCR used the HTBI primer set. A single record per CDR3 protein comes from TCRdb applying MiXCR to the multiplex PCR reads. The table records approximately 600,000 distinct CDR3 sequences, about 20% of them present only once. The sequenced material came from blood. These receptors all stem from a man aged 25 to 45 with Graves' ophthalmopathy.

The chain joins TRBV10-2 to TRBJ2-7, with TRBD1 identical over 9 bases. This CDR3 spans 16 amino acids. Germline V gene lookup returns CDR1 WSHSY and CDR2 SAAADI. Trimming removed 6 bases from V and 2 bases from J; junction bases left unmatched: 11. The CDR3 nucleotides are TGCGCCAGCAGGGGACGAGGGACAGGGTCAACCTACGAGCAGTACTTC. Translation: CASRGRGTGSTYEQYF.

A word on this clonotype: A much larger clone differs from this one at a single base, so this may be a read error. This chain uses TRBV2 with TRBJ2-1, with TRBD2 identical over 8 bases. This CDR3 has 13 residues. In germline, CDR1 is SNHLY, CDR2 FYNNEI. Here the CDR3 DNA reads TGTGCCAGGGCCGGGACTAGTCACAATGGGCAGTTCTTC. It encodes CARAGTSHNGQFF.

This clonotype has more than one count but fewer than ten. This chain joins TRBV20-1 and TRBJ2-1; no definite D call. The CDR3 sequence is 15 residues long. V was shortened by 0 bases and J by 0 bases, with 9 bases between the two germline ends. Germline lookup yields CDR1 DFQATT and CDR2 SNEGSKA (reference sequence). The chain's CDR3 is CSARDLQSSYNEQFF. CDR3 nucleotides: TGCAGTGCTAGAGACCTACAGAGCTCCTACAATGAGCAGTTCTTC.

This clonotype was found a few times. The rearrangement uses TRBV7-2 and TRBJ2-3; D perhaps matches TRBD2 (5 bases). V was shortened by 6 bases and J by 0 bases, with 19 bases between the two germline ends. The CDR3 extends over 17 amino acids. The germline V gene encodes CDR1 SGHTA and CDR2 FQGNSA. The CDR3: CASSTSWRAPSTDTQYF. As DNA, the CDR3 is TGTGCCAGCAGTACGTCCTGGCGGGCCCCGAGCACAGATACGCAGTATTTT.

V is TRBV18 and J is TRBJ2-1, with D unclear. Germline V lookup: CDR1 KGHSH, CDR2 LQKENI. The CDR3 is 13 amino acids. The V end was cut by 2 bases, the J end by 9 bases, with 11 bases between. CDR3 region: CASSPYSETEQFF. CDR3 sequence (DNA): TGTGCCAGCTCACCATACAGCGAGACTGAGCAGTTCTTC.